The present TCR beta chain was sequenced within a study of blood T cell repertoires in COVID-19. On the study more broadly: Both acute and convalescent COVID-19 samples were obtained from the United States, Italy and Spain. Nucleic acid was either cDNA or gDNA, and it came from T cells, B-cell-depleted T cells, or PBMCs.

With 6 bases removed from V and 6 bases from J, the gap between germline ends came to 14 bases. There are 13 residues in the CDR3. In germline, CDR1 is SGHTA, CDR2 FQGNSA. Original processing notes: Researchers report that nucleated cell counts were estimated from reference gene primer amplification. Measured with immunoSEQ multiplex PCR; TCRdb has only the in-frame clones, and not every one. For V, J and clone size, that table is used; D and trimming come from the DNA. Altogether some 120,000 clones are present, 85% to 90% being singletons, with the ten largest covering under 5%. V gene TRBV7-2 combines with J gene TRBJ1-1; D may be TRBD1 (6 bases). Sequenced material: peripheral blood. The TCR comes from a man aged 60 to 69 with acute or convalescent COVID-19. CDR3 loop: CASRTRGYAEAFF. CDR3 coding DNA: TGTGCCAGCAGGACCAGGGGTTACGCTGAAGCTTTCTTT.